These 10 T cell receptor beta chains originate from one sample sequenced in a study of blood T cell repertoires in COVID-19. The assay was immunoSEQ multiplex PCR, and TCRdb's table has in-frame clones only and misses some. The repertoire holds hundreds of thousands of clones, with about 87% as singletons. Sequenced material: peripheral blood. The receptor source for this set is a woman aged 45-65 years with COVID-19, enrolled during active disease.

V is TRBV30 and J is TRBJ2-7, with D possibly matching TRBD1 (5 bases). The germline CDR1 and CDR2 sequences are GTSNPN and SVGIG (reference sequence). V was clipped by 2 bases and J by 5 bases, with 19 bases between them. This CDR3 comprises 15 residues. The CDR3 reads CAWSIGTGAVHEQYF. DNA for the CDR3: TGTGCCTGGAGTATTGGTACAGGCGCCGTGCACGAGCAGTACTTC.

This chain connects TRBV6-2 or TRBV6-3 to TRBJ2-7; 7 bases match TRBD2. The CDR3 consists of 13 residues. V was pared by 5 bases and J by 3 bases, with 4 bases of the junction left unmatched. Germline V lookup: CDR1 MNHEY, CDR2 SVGEGT. The CDR3 protein is CASSLQRGYEQYF. The DNA for the CDR3 is TGTGCCAGCAGTCTGCAGCGGGGCTACGAGCAGTACTTC.

V usage is TRBV2 and J usage is TRBJ1-2; D gene uncertain. In germline, CDR1 is SNHLY, CDR2 FYNNEI. V was clipped by 4 bases and J by 8 bases, with 14 bases between them. CDR3 length: 13 residues. This chain's CDR3 is CASSGRPEEGYTF. The CDR3 DNA reads as TGTGCCAGCAGTGGGCGGCCGGAAGAAGGCTACACCTTC.

The V gene is TRBV19, the J gene TRBJ1-2; maybe TRBD1 (6 bases). Germline lookup yields CDR1 LNHDA and CDR2 SQIVND (reference sequence). The CDR3 is 11 amino acids. V was trimmed by 6 bases and J by 8 bases, leaving 10 bases between them. The CDR3 sequence: CASRIQGGYTF. CDR3 sequence (DNA): TGTGCCAGTAGGATACAGGGCGGCTACACCTTC.

The genes are TRBV12-3 or TRBV12-4 and TRBJ2-2; D might be TRBD2 (5 bases). The CDR3 spans 13 residues. Trimming pared 2 bases from V and 6 bases from J, leaving 7 bases between. The CDR3 reads CASSLRGSGELFF. As DNA, the CDR3 is TGTGCCAGCAGTTTACGGGGATCCGGGGAGCTGTTTTTT.

The chain carries TRBV10-2 and TRBJ1-5, with 8 bases aligning to TRBD1. The CDR3 contains 15 residues. Germline loops: CDR1 WSHSY, CDR2 SAAADI. V dropped 10 bases and J dropped 3; count of bases not matched to a gene: 11. CDR3: CATGGPGQDNQPQHF. Here the CDR3 DNA reads TGCGCCACGGGGGGACCGGGACAGGACAATCAGCCCCAGCATTTT.

The chain carries TRBV12-3 or TRBV12-4 and TRBJ1-3; TRBD1 is a possible D gene (5 bases). This CDR3 contains 13 residues. V shed 5 bases and J shed 8 bases, with 13 bases lying between them. The CDR3 sequence is CASSPGTLDTIYF. Written as DNA, the CDR3 is TGTGCCAGCAGTCCCGGGACTTTAGACACCATATATTTT.

V usage is TRBV2 and J usage is TRBJ1-1, with D perhaps TRBD1 (6 bases). V lost 6 bases and J lost 1, with 12 bases in between. CDR1 and CDR2 from the germline V gene are SNHLY and FYNNEI. This CDR3 comprises 14 residues. For the CDR3, the DNA is TGTGCCAGCAGCGTGGGGGCAGGGAACACTGAAGCTTTCTTT. This codes for CASSVGAGNTEAFF.

CDR3 DNA: TGTGCCAGCAGCTTAGTTGGGGTAGCGGGGGACAATGAGCAGTTCTTC. It is translated as CASSLVGVAGDNEQFF. V is TRBV7-9 and J is TRBJ2-1, with 9 bases matching TRBD2. V shed 1 base, J shed 5 bases, and the junction held 6 bases outside the gene matches. This CDR3 spans 16 amino acids. The germline V gene encodes CDR1 SEHNR and CDR2 FQNEAQ (reference sequence).

The V gene is TRBV19, the J gene TRBJ1-2; the match to TRBD1 covers 7 bases. V shed 3 bases, J shed 7 bases, and the junction held 5 bases outside the gene matches. Germline values: CDR1 LNHDA, CDR2 SQIVND (reference sequence). This CDR3 is built from 13 residues. In nucleotides, the CDR3 is TGTGCCAGTAGTATTGACAGGGAATTTGGCTACACCTTC. It translates to CASSIDREFGYTF. Variable domain in full (rest from reference TRBV19 and TRBJ1-2): DGGITQSPKYLFRKEGQNVTLSCEQNLNHDAMYWYRQDPGQGLRLIYYSQIVNDFQKGDIAEGYSVSREKKESFPLTVTSAQKNPTAFYLCASSIDREFGYTFGSGTRLTVV.